A selection of T cell receptor beta chains follows, all from one sample in a study of blood T cell repertoires in COVID-19. Repertoires were generated with immunoSEQ multiplex PCR, while TCRdb's copy carries only in-frame clones and drops some. Altogether about 150,000 clones are present, around 82% being singletons, with the ten largest covering roughly 10%. Material: peripheral blood. The source is an elderly woman with active or convalescent COVID-19. CDR3s include the opening cysteine and the closing phenylalanine or tryptophan. D genes are given only for firm matches. Part of the rows lack a size; the others show once, few, many or a class for expanded clones.

CDR3: CSARSQGEQYF
DNA: TGCAGTGCTAGGTCGCAGGGGGAGCAGTACTTC
size: .
D: .
V: TRBV20-1
J: TRBJ2-7

CDR3: CASSARIRPPTNEQFF
DNA: TGTGCCAGCAGTGCCAGGATTCGGCCCCCCACAAATGAGCAGTTCTTC
size: few
D: .
V: TRBV6-1
J: TRBJ2-1

CDR3: CASSSVTAGRGSDTQYF
DNA: TGCGCCAGCAGCTCCGTGACTGCGGGGAGGGGCTCAGATACGCAGTATTTT
size: .
D: TRBD2
V: TRBV5-1
J: TRBJ2-3

CDR3: CASSYVPVMNNEQFF
DNA: TGTGCCAGCAGTTACGTCCCAGTGATGAACAATGAGCAGTTCTTC
size: .
D: .
V: TRBV6-5
J: TRBJ2-1

CDR3: CASKLGQNTEAFF
DNA: TGTGCCAGCAAATTGGGACAGAACACTGAAGCTTTCTTT
size: .
D: .
V: TRBV6-5
J: TRBJ1-1

CDR3: CASSLTSGRVQYF
DNA: TGTGCCAGCAGCTTAACTAGCGGGAGGGTTCAGTACTTC
size: .
D: TRBD2
V: TRBV11-2
J: TRBJ2-4

CDR3: CASSYAVGAYNSPLHF
DNA: TGTGCCAGCAGTTACGCCGTCGGAGCCTATAATTCACCCCTCCACTTT
size: .
D: .
V: TRBV6-2/TRBV6-3
J: TRBJ1-6

CDR3: CASSPPATSASTYEQYF
DNA: TGTGCCAGTAGTCCGCCCGCGACTAGCGCATCGACCTACGAGCAGTACTTC
size: many
D: TRBD2
V: TRBV19
J: TRBJ2-7

CDR3: CATSDPPYYEQYF
DNA: TGTGCCACCAGTGACCCCCCCTACTACGAGCAGTACTTC
size: .
D: .
V: TRBV24-1
J: TRBJ2-7

CDR3: CASSLLGDQETQYF
DNA: TGCGCCAGCAGCTTGTTAGGGGACCAAGAGACCCAGTACTTC
size: .
D: .
V: TRBV5-1
J: TRBJ2-5

CDR3: CASSLAGPGELFF
DNA: TGTGCCAGCAGCTTAGCAGGGCCCGGGGAGCTGTTTTTT
size: .
D: .
V: TRBV11-3
J: TRBJ2-2

CDR3: CASRGTSGSLWNEQFF
DNA: TGTGCCAGCAGGGGGACTAGCGGGAGTCTCTGGAATGAGCAGTTCTTC
size: .
D: TRBD2
V: TRBV2
J: TRBJ2-1

CDR3: CASSPRTADQAFF
DNA: TGTGCCAGCAGCCCTAGGACAGCCGATCAAGCTTTCTTT
size: .
D: .
V: TRBV3-1/TRBV3-2
J: TRBJ1-1

CDR3: CASSLGPGDIQYF
DNA: TGTGCCAGCAGTCTCGGGCCAGGGGACATTCAGTACTTC
size: .
D: .
V: TRBV7-8
J: TRBJ2-4

CDR3: CASSPWTGNNSPLHF
DNA: TGTGCCAGCAGTCCCTGGACAGGGAATAATTCACCCCTCCACTTT
size: .
D: TRBD1
V: TRBV28
J: TRBJ1-6

CDR3: CARSDRQDNQPQHF
DNA: TGTGCCAGAAGCGATCGACAGGACAATCAGCCCCAGCATTTT
size: .
D: .
V: TRBV5-3
J: TRBJ1-5

CDR3: CASSWTSAGGDTQYF
DNA: TGTGCCAGCAGTTGGACTAGCGCCGGCGGGGATACGCAGTATTTT
size: .
D: TRBD2
V: TRBV27
J: TRBJ2-3

CDR3: CASSSAGGRSYNEQFF
DNA: TGTGCCAGCAGCTCAGCGGGAGGGCGATCCTACAATGAGCAGTTCTTC
size: .
D: TRBD2
V: TRBV7-6
J: TRBJ2-1

CDR3: CASSPDQNIQYF
DNA: TGTGCCAGCAGCCCAGATCAAAACATTCAGTACTTC
size: .
D: .
V: TRBV9
J: TRBJ2-4

CDR3: CASSLTSGRGNEQFF
DNA: TGTGCCAGCAGCCTTACTAGCGGGAGGGGCAATGAGCAGTTCTTC
size: .
D: TRBD2
V: TRBV6-5
J: TRBJ2-1

CDR3: CAITEISDYGYTF
DNA: TGTGCCATCACCGAGATTAGCGACTATGGCTACACCTTC
size: .
D: .
V: TRBV12-3/TRBV12-4
J: TRBJ1-2

CDR3: CAISEPGGTDTQYF
DNA: TGTGCCATCAGTGAGCCGGGAGGTACAGATACGCAGTATTTT
size: .
D: TRBD2
V: TRBV10-3
J: TRBJ2-3

CDR3: CASSPRRGSEAFF
DNA: TGTGCCAGCAGTCCCCGGCGGGGGTCTGAAGCTTTCTTT
size: .
D: .
V: TRBV27
J: TRBJ1-1